The rows below give T cell receptor beta chains drawn from one sample of a study of blood T cell repertoires in COVID-19. Libraries were prepared by immunoSEQ multiplex PCR; TCRdb keeps only in-frame clonotypes and omits some of them. The data contain over 50,000 clones, around 87% of them singletons. Sequences were obtained from peripheral blood. Receptors originate from a man aged 55 to 69 with acute or convalescent COVID-19. The CDR3 runs from the conserved cysteine through the conserved F or W. Fields, in order: V gene, clone size, D gene, J gene, CDR3 DNA, CDR3 protein. The D gene is left open where the match is weak. The size of a clone is reported for some rows only, either as once, few or many, or as a class for expanded clones.

V gene: TRBV4-1; clone size: NA; D gene: TRBD1; J gene: TRBJ2-5; CDR3 DNA: TGCGCCAGCAGCCAGCCGGGACAGGCTAACCAAGAGACCCAGTACTTC; CDR3 protein: CASSQPGQANQETQYF
V gene: TRBV6-6; clone size: once; D gene: TRBD2; J gene: TRBJ2-5; CDR3 DNA: TGTGCCAGCAGGCCGGGGGGGCAAGAGACCCAGTACTTC; CDR3 protein: CASRPGGQETQYF
V gene: TRBV9; clone size: NA; D gene: NA; J gene: TRBJ1-1; CDR3 DNA: TGTGCCAGCAGCGGCAGTGGCTCTGAAGCTTTCTTT; CDR3 protein: CASSGSGSEAFF
V gene: TRBV10-1; clone size: NA; D gene: NA; J gene: TRBJ2-1; CDR3 DNA: TGCGCCAGCAGTGTTGGGACTCAAGGGGCAAATGAGCAGTTCTTC; CDR3 protein: CASSVGTQGANEQFF
V gene: TRBV13; clone size: NA; D gene: TRBD1; J gene: TRBJ1-3; CDR3 DNA: TGTGCCAGCAGCCTCCCCCTGAGTTCAGGGGGCTCTGGAAACACCATATATTTT; CDR3 protein: CASSLPLSSGGSGNTIYF
V gene: TRBV30; clone size: NA; D gene: NA; J gene: TRBJ1-5; CDR3 DNA: TGTGCCTGGAGTCGGACTGTAAGCAATCAGCCCCAGCATTTT; CDR3 protein: CAWSRTVSNQPQHF
V gene: TRBV4-3; clone size: NA; D gene: TRBD1; J gene: TRBJ1-1; CDR3 DNA: TGCGCCAGCAGCCAAGTCGGGACAGGGGTTTCAGGAGCTTTCTTT; CDR3 protein: CASSQVGTGVSGAFF
V gene: TRBV3-1/TRBV3-2; clone size: NA; D gene: NA; J gene: TRBJ2-2; CDR3 DNA: TGTGCCAGCAGAACGAAGGGTAGCGGCGGGGAGCTGTTTTTT; CDR3 protein: CASRTKGSGGELFF
V gene: TRBV6-2/TRBV6-3; clone size: NA; D gene: NA; J gene: TRBJ1-5; CDR3 DNA: TGTGCCAGCAGTTACTCGGCCGCAGGGGAAAATCAGCCCCAGCATTTT; CDR3 protein: CASSYSAAGENQPQHF
V gene: TRBV6-2/TRBV6-3; clone size: NA; D gene: NA; J gene: TRBJ1-1; CDR3 DNA: TGTGCCAGCAGTTACTCTGGGGGGATGAACACTGAAGCTTTCTTT; CDR3 protein: CASSYSGGMNTEAFF
V gene: TRBV2; clone size: NA; D gene: NA; J gene: TRBJ1-2; CDR3 DNA: TGTGCCAGCAGTGCCCTCGGAGCCTATGGCTACACCTTC; CDR3 protein: CASSALGAYGYTF
V gene: TRBV4-3; clone size: NA; D gene: TRBD1; J gene: TRBJ2-3; CDR3 DNA: TGCGCCAGCAGCCTACAGGGGGCAGGCACAGATACGCAGTATTTT; CDR3 protein: CASSLQGAGTDTQYF
V gene: TRBV19; clone size: NA; D gene: NA; J gene: TRBJ1-4; CDR3 DNA: TGTGCCAGTACGGGAGCAACTAATGAAAAACTGTTTTTT; CDR3 protein: CASTGATNEKLFF
V gene: TRBV4-1; clone size: NA; D gene: NA; J gene: TRBJ1-5; CDR3 DNA: TGCGCCAGCAGCCAAGTTGGACAGATCAATCAGCCCCAGCATTTT; CDR3 protein: CASSQVGQINQPQHF
V gene: TRBV5-4; clone size: NA; D gene: NA; J gene: TRBJ1-2; CDR3 DNA: TGTGCCAGCTCCCTAATCGGGGGGTCTAACTATGGCTACACCTTC; CDR3 protein: CASSLIGGSNYGYTF
V gene: TRBV7-9; clone size: NA; D gene: NA; J gene: TRBJ2-5; CDR3 DNA: TGTGCCAGCAGCTTAGGACAGACCCTCCAAGAGACCCAGTACTTC; CDR3 protein: CASSLGQTLQETQYF
V gene: TRBV10-3; clone size: NA; D gene: NA; J gene: TRBJ1-1; CDR3 DNA: TGTGCCATCACCGGGGAGGCGAACACTGAAGCTTTCTTT; CDR3 protein: CAITGEANTEAFF
V gene: TRBV24-1; clone size: NA; D gene: NA; J gene: TRBJ1-1; CDR3 DNA: TGTGCCGTATTTCGGGATCCGGGACACAAGAACACTGAAGCTTTCTTT; CDR3 protein: CAVFRDPGHKNTEAFF
V gene: TRBV6-1; clone size: NA; D gene: NA; J gene: TRBJ1-1; CDR3 DNA: TGTGCCAGCAGTGCCGACCGTCGGGTGGCGAACACTGAAGCTTTCTTT; CDR3 protein: CASSADRRVANTEAFF
V gene: TRBV7-3; clone size: NA; D gene: NA; J gene: TRBJ1-1; CDR3 DNA: TGTGCCAGCAGCCCAGGGGTTATGAACACTGAAGCTTTCTTT; CDR3 protein: CASSPGVMNTEAFF
V gene: TRBV27; clone size: NA; D gene: NA; J gene: TRBJ1-4; CDR3 DNA: TGTGCCAGCAGTTTATACGGAGGTGAAAAACTGTTTTTT; CDR3 protein: CASSLYGGEKLFF
V gene: TRBV20-1; clone size: NA; D gene: TRBD1; J gene: TRBJ1-2; CDR3 DNA: TGCAGTGCTAGTCCCCGGGACAGGGGGCGCGGAGGCTATGGCTACACCTTC; CDR3 protein: CSASPRDRGRGGYGYTF
V gene: TRBV10-2; clone size: few; D gene: TRBD1; J gene: TRBJ1-6; CDR3 DNA: TGCGCCAGCAGGTCACCGGGACAGGGGCAATCACCCCTCCACTTT; CDR3 protein: CASRSPGQGQSPLHF
V gene: TRBV3-1/TRBV3-2; clone size: NA; D gene: NA; J gene: TRBJ2-2; CDR3 DNA: TGTGCCAGCCGGGACTCCACGAACACCGGGGAGCTGTTTTTT; CDR3 protein: CASRDSTNTGELFF
V gene: TRBV6-5; clone size: NA; D gene: TRBD2; J gene: TRBJ2-3; CDR3 DNA: TGTGCCAGCAGCCTGACTAGCGGGGGCAGGGATACGCAGTATTTT; CDR3 protein: CASSLTSGGRDTQYF
V gene: TRBV10-1; clone size: NA; D gene: NA; J gene: TRBJ2-3; CDR3 DNA: TGCGCCAGCAGCACTTCTAGTGCTACAGATACGCAGTATTTT; CDR3 protein: CASSTSSATDTQYF
V gene: TRBV5-5; clone size: NA; D gene: TRBD1; J gene: TRBJ1-5; CDR3 DNA: TGTGCCAGCAGTTCCGGGACAGGGGGCGTCCAGCCCCAGCATTTT; CDR3 protein: CASSSGTGGVQPQHF
V gene: TRBV27; clone size: NA; D gene: NA; J gene: TRBJ1-5; CDR3 DNA: TGTTATTTACAGTTTATCCTGGGGAAGGGGTCGAATCAGCCCCAGCATTTT; CDR3 protein: CYLQFILGKGSNQPQHF
V gene: TRBV4-1; clone size: once; D gene: NA; J gene: TRBJ2-7; CDR3 DNA: TGCGCCAGCAGCCAAGTCCTCGGGGCCTACGAGCAGTACTTC; CDR3 protein: CASSQVLGAYEQYF
V gene: TRBV19; clone size: NA; D gene: NA; J gene: TRBJ1-2; CDR3 DNA: TGTGCCAGTAGTTGGACCGGGACACCCTATGGCTACACCTTC; CDR3 protein: CASSWTGTPYGYTF
V gene: TRBV4-3; clone size: NA; D gene: NA; J gene: TRBJ1-2; CDR3 DNA: TGCGCCAGCAGCCAATACAGGGCGGGGGATGGCTACACCTTC; CDR3 protein: CASSQYRAGDGYTF
V gene: TRBV19; clone size: NA; D gene: NA; J gene: TRBJ2-3; CDR3 DNA: TGTGCCAGTAGTGCCGCAGGGTCTCGCACAGATACGCAGTATTTT; CDR3 protein: CASSAAGSRTDTQYF
V gene: TRBV5-1; clone size: NA; D gene: NA; J gene: TRBJ1-1; CDR3 DNA: TGCGCCAGCAGTGAAAACAGCCTGAACACTGAAGCTTTCTTT; CDR3 protein: CASSENSLNTEAFF
V gene: TRBV12-3/TRBV12-4; clone size: NA; D gene: TRBD1; J gene: TRBJ1-2; CDR3 DNA: TGTGCCAGCAGTCCTGACAGGGCCTATGGCTACACCTTC; CDR3 protein: CASSPDRAYGYTF
V gene: TRBV5-4; clone size: once; D gene: TRBD2; J gene: TRBJ2-3; CDR3 DNA: TGTGCCAGCAGCCCCGGGCGGGCGGGGGGACCCTCCACAGATACGCAGTATTTT; CDR3 protein: CASSPGRAGGPSTDTQYF
V gene: TRBV29-1; clone size: NA; D gene: TRBD1; J gene: TRBJ1-2; CDR3 DNA: TGCAGCGTAGCTACCGGGACAGGGAACTATGGCTACACCTTC; CDR3 protein: CSVATGTGNYGYTF
V gene: TRBV14; clone size: NA; D gene: TRBD1; J gene: TRBJ1-5; CDR3 DNA: TGTGCCAGCAGCCGCCGACAGGGGCGAAAGATTAAATATAGCAATCAGCCCCAGCATTTT; CDR3 protein: CASSRRQGRKIKYSNQPQHF